Sequencing of this T cell receptor beta chain was carried out in a study of CD4 T cells in relation to SARS-CoV-2 and coronaviruses. As for the study in general: ViraFEST: approximately 10-day antigen culture of PBMCs, then TCR beta CDR3 sequencing. Study-wide findings and caveats: The cross-reactivity analysis covered only spike protein, not other viral proteins.

TCRdb's copy holds only in-frame clones and misses some; the assay was immunoSEQ multiplex PCR. The table lists some 35,000 clones, roughly 84% of them singletons. Germline V lookup: CDR1 GTSNPN, CDR2 SVGIG (reference sequence). V gave up 1 base and J gave up 0 bases, with 8 bases separating them. CDR3 size: 14 residues. To note about this clone: As yet, its antigen is unknown.

The specimen was naive CD4+ T cells from PBMCs, cultured in vitro. As to subset: naive CD4+ T cells isolated by negative enrichment. The origin of this receptor is an adult with COVID-19. V is TRBV30 and J is TRBJ2-3, with D perhaps being TRBD1 or TRBD2 (5 bases each). The CDR3 reads CAWSDGGSTDTQYF. CDR3 DNA: TGTGCCTGGAGTGATGGGGGTAGCACAGATACGCAGTATTTT. Full variable domain (missing parts from reference TRBV30 and TRBJ2-3): SQTIHQWPATLVQPVGSPLSLECTVEGTSNPNLYWYRQAAGRGLQLLFYSVGIGQISSEVPQNLSASRPQDRQFILSSKKLLLSDSGFYLCAWSDGGSTDTQYFGPGTRLTVL.